This TCR beta chain was identified during a study of cytomegalovirus exposure and HLA in healthy donors. A multiplex PCR was run with 60 Vbeta primers and 13 Jbeta primers. Assay: immunoSEQ multiplex PCR; the TCRdb copy retains only in-frame clones and omits some. The data show about 96,000 clones, with under 65% seen just once and around 3.5% held by the top ten. The sequenced material came from PBMCs. The TCR sequence derives from a man in his 60s in good health and CMV-seronegative.

Written as DNA, the CDR3 is TGTGCCAGCAGCAAACGGACAGGGCGAAATGAAAAACTGTTTTTT. Its translation is CASSKRTGRNEKLFF. The genes are TRBV5-4 and TRBJ1-4, with 8 bases matching TRBD1. V shed 4 bases, J shed 5 bases, and the junction held 7 bases outside the gene matches. The CDR3 is 15 amino acids. Germline-derived CDR1 and CDR2 are SGHNT and YYREEE (reference sequence).